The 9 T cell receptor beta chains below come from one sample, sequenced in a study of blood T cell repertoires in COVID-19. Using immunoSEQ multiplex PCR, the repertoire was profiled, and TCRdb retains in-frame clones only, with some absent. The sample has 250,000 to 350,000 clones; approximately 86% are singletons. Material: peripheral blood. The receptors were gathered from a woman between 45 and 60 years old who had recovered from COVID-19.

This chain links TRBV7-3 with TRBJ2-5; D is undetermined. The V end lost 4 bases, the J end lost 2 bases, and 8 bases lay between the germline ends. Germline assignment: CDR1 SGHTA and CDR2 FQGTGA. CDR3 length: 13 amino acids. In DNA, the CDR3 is TGTGCCAGCAGCTCCGACTCTCAAGAGACCCAGTACTTC. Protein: CASSSDSQETQYF.

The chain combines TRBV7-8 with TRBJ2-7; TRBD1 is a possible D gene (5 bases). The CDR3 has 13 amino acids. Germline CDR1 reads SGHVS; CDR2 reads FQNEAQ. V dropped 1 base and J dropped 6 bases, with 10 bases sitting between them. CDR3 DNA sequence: TGTGCCAGCAGCTTAGTAGGGGAAACCGAGCAGTACTTC. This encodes CASSLVGETEQYF.

CDR3 amino acids: CASSLDRGPGYGYTF. The CDR3 nucleotides are TGTGCCAGCAGCCTAGACAGGGGTCCGGGCTATGGCTACACCTTC. The chain carries TRBV5-5 and TRBJ1-2, with TRBD1 matching 8 bases. The CDR3 length is 15 residues. Germline assignment: CDR1 SGHKS and CDR2 YYEKEE (reference sequence). Losses at the gene ends were 4 bases for V and 4 bases for J; bases not matched to a gene: 9.

The chain's CDR3 is CASTPPGDYGYTF. CDR3 coding DNA: TGTGCCAGTACCCCCCCGGGGGACTATGGCTACACCTTC. This chain uses TRBV19 with TRBJ1-2; possible D gene TRBD1, 5 bases. Germline values: CDR1 LNHDA, CDR2 SQIVND (reference sequence). The V gene lost 7 bases and the J gene lost 3 bases, with 12 bases spanning the gap. The CDR3 consists of 13 residues. The variable domain in full, completed from reference TRBV19 and TRBJ1-2, reads DGGITQSPKYLFRKEGQNVTLSCEQNLNHDAMYWYRQDPGQGLRLIYYSQIVNDFQKGDIAEGYSVSREKKESFPLTVTSAQKNPTAFYLCASTPPGDYGYTFGSGTRLTVV.

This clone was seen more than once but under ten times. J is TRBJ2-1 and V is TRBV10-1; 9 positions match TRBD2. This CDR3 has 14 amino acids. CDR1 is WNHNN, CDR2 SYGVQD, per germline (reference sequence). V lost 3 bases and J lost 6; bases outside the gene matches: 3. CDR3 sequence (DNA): TGCGCCAGCAGTGAAGGCGGGGGGGCCAATGAGCAGTTCTTC. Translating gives CASSEGGGANEQFF.

The CDR3 coding sequence is TGTGCCAGTAGTAATGGACTAGGTTGGACAGATACGCAGTATTTT. Residues: CASSNGLGWTDTQYF. The chain carries TRBV19 and TRBJ2-3; 7 nucleotides align to TRBD2. This CDR3 spans 15 amino acids. Germline V gives CDR1 LNHDA, CDR2 SQIVND (reference sequence). The V segment lost 4 bases and the J segment 3 bases; nucleotides outside the gene matches: 7.

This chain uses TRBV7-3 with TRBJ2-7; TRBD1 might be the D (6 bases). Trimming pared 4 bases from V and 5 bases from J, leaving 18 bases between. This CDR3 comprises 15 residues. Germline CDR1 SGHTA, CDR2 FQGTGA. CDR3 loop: CASSSGYRVGDEQYF. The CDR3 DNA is TGTGCCAGCAGCTCAGGTTACAGGGTAGGGGACGAGCAGTACTTC.

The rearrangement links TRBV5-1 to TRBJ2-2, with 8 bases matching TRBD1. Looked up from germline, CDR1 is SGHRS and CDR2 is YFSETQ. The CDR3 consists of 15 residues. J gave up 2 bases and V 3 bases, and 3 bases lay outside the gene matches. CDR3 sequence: CASSWTGTNTGELFF. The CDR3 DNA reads TGCGCCAGCAGCTGGACAGGGACAAACACCGGGGAGCTGTTTTTT.

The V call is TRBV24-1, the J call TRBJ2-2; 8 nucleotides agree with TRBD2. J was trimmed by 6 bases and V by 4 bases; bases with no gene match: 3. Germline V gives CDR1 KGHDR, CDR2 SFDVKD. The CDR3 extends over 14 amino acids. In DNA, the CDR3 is TGTGCCACCAGTGACTCCGGGGGGGCCGGGGAGCTGTTTTTT. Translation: CATSDSGGAGELFF.